What follows are 26 T cell receptor beta chains derived from one specimen sequenced in a study of T cells after yellow fever vaccination. TCRdb recomputed calls from the 5' RACE reads with MiXCR, one row per CDR3 protein. The repertoire holds 50,000 or so distinct CDR3 sequences, 7% to 9% seen once, with 28% in the top ten. This specimen consisted of CD8+ T cells sorted from PBMCs, obtained less than 16 days after the first yellow fever vaccination. The receptors shown here come from a man younger than 35 who received the YFV17D yellow fever vaccine.

This clonotype was observed many times. V usage is TRBV5-5 and J usage is TRBJ1-2; the D is unclear. This CDR3 has 15 amino acids. V gave up 4 bases and J gave up 1 base, with 14 bases separating them. Germline V gives CDR1 SGHKS, CDR2 YYEKEE (reference sequence). CDR3 amino acids: CASSLGEAVNYGYTF. DNA for the CDR3: TGTGCCAGCAGCCTTGGAGAGGCCGTTAACTATGGCTACACCTTC.

This clonotype was seen ten or more times. The chain couples TRBV12-3 or TRBV12-4 to TRBJ2-3; no clear D gene. The CDR3 length is 16 residues. The germline V and J ends were trimmed by 7 bases and 0 bases, with 17 bases remaining between them. The CDR3 here is CASTALGLTSTDTQYF. The DNA of the CDR3 is TGTGCCAGCACAGCGCTAGGTCTAACTAGCACAGATACGCAGTATTTT.

This clonotype was seen repeatedly, ten times or more. This chain links TRBV5-1 with TRBJ2-7; TRBD2 matches at 8 bases. The CDR3 sequence is 16 residues long. Trimming took 0 bases from V and 3 from J; bases not matched to a gene: 8. Germline V gives CDR1 SGHRS, CDR2 YFSETQ. The CDR3 loop reads CASSLALGLAYYEQYF. CDR3 nucleotide sequence: TGCGCCAGCAGCTTGGCCCTCGGACTAGCATACTACGAGCAGTACTTC.

This clonotype was observed many times. The chain has TRBV10-2 and TRBJ2-5, with D unclear. V shed 5 bases and J shed 3 bases, with 13 bases lying between them. The germline CDR1 and CDR2 sequences are WSHSY and SAAADI. The CDR3 is made up of 14 amino acids. This CDR3 reads CASSRVPREETQYF. Written as DNA, the CDR3 is TGCGCCAGCAGTCGTGTACCCCGGGAAGAGACCCAGTACTTC.

V usage is TRBV7-2 and J usage is TRBJ1-5; D is uncertain. The CDR3 totals 13 residues. CDR1 is SGHTA, CDR2 FQGNSA, per germline. V was pared by 2 bases and J by 7 bases, with 9 bases between. DNA of the CDR3: TGTGCCAGCAGCTTAATCGGAGAGCAGCCCCAGCATTTT. It encodes CASSLIGEQPQHF.

In this sample, this clonotype turned up a few times. The V call is TRBV4-3, the J call TRBJ2-3; D perhaps matches TRBD1 (6 bases). V gave up 4 bases and J gave up 0 bases, with 14 bases separating them. The CDR3 covers 16 residues. Germline values: CDR1 LGHNA, CDR2 YSLEER. CDR3 protein: CASSLRDRTSTDTQYF. As DNA, the CDR3 is TGCGCCAGCAGCCTCCGAGACAGGACTAGCACAGATACGCAGTATTTT.

This clonotype was picked up many times. This chain uses TRBV6-5 with TRBJ2-7; D unclear. Germline V gene lookup returns CDR1 MNHEY and CDR2 SVGAGI. The ends were cut back, 0 bases at V and 6 bases at J, with 15 bases in the middle. The CDR3 length is 15 residues. DNA for the CDR3: TGTGCCAGCAGTTACTCGAACGGCCCTGGGCTCGAGCAGTACTTC. Its translation: CASSYSNGPGLEQYF.

This clonotype has at least ten counts. The chain is built from TRBV20-1 and TRBJ2-5; 8 nucleotides agree with TRBD2. This CDR3 region has 15 residues. V lost 0 bases to trimming and J lost 4 bases; unmatched junction nucleotides: 7. Germline V gene sequence: CDR1 DFQATT, CDR2 SNEGSKA (reference sequence). The CDR3 DNA sequence: TGCAGTGCTAGAGAAAGCGGGGGAGTAATAGAGACCCAGTACTTC. Protein sequence: CSARESGGVIETQYF.

The CDR3 here is CSAVDRGVTLRNEQFF. The CDR3 bases are TGCAGTGCCGTGGACAGGGGGGTAACCTTAAGGAATGAGCAGTTCTTC. The V call is TRBV20-1, the J call TRBJ2-1, with TRBD1 matching over 10 bases. The germline gives CDR1 DFQATT, CDR2 SNEGSKA (reference sequence). The V gene end was trimmed by 6 bases and the J gene end by 7 bases; junction bases not matched to a gene: 15. CDR3 size: 16 residues.

This rearrangement joins TRBV11-2 to TRBJ2-2; 7 bases line up with TRBD2. CDR1 and CDR2 (germline): SGHAT, FQNNGV. This CDR3 comprises 17 residues. With 9 bases clipped from V and 4 bases from J, the junction kept 17 bases outside the gene matches. The CDR3 is CASPQTEGGPGTGELFF. The CDR3 DNA follows: TGTGCCAGTCCTCAGACCGAGGGAGGGCCGGGCACCGGGGAGCTGTTTTTT.

This clonotype was found many times. The chain employs TRBV4-3 and TRBJ2-4, with D maybe TRBD1 (7 bases). Between the trimmed V and J ends, which lost 1 base and 5 bases, there was a span of 15 bases. The CDR3 contains 16 residues. The germline V gene encodes CDR1 LGHNA and CDR2 YSLEER. DNA of the CDR3: TGCGCCAGCAGCCAAGCTTCAGGGGGAGGTGAAAACATTCAGTACTTC. Protein product: CASSQASGGGENIQYF.

This clonotype was seen ten or more times. The chain is built from TRBV30 and TRBJ2-2; a weak D match, TRBD1 (5 bases). The germline CDR1 and CDR2 sequences are GTSNPN and SVGIG (reference sequence). This CDR3 is built from 14 residues. V was pared by 4 bases and J by 4 bases, with 13 bases between. The DNA for the CDR3 is TGTGCCTGGAAGGGGATAATGGGCACCGGGGAGCTGTTTTTT. This encodes CAWKGIMGTGELFF.

This clonotype showed up many times. The CDR3 sequence is CASSTPGQGILSEQFF. The CDR3 nucleotides are TGTGCCAGCAGCACGCCGGGACAGGGGATTTTAAGTGAGCAGTTCTTC. This sequence joins TRBV11-2 and TRBJ2-1, with 10 bases aligning to TRBD1. Germline CDR1 reads SGHAT; CDR2 reads FQNNGV. There are 16 residues in the CDR3. V was clipped by 5 bases and J by 9 bases; unmatched bases: 13.

Regarding this clonotype: Just one base apart from a much larger clone, this may be a read error. For the CDR3, the DNA is TGTGCCAGCGGCCCCCAACAAGAGACCCAGTACTTC. It encodes CASGPQQETQYF. The J gene is TRBJ2-5, the V gene TRBV6-5; D uncertain. In germline, CDR1 is MNHEY, CDR2 SVGAGI. Trimming pared 8 bases from V and 2 bases from J, leaving 9 bases between. This CDR3 has 12 residues.

This clonotype was detected many times. The J gene is TRBJ2-3, the V gene TRBV12-3 or TRBV12-4; D is unclear. This CDR3 has 17 residues. V lost 7 bases and J lost 4, with 24 bases in between. CDR3 protein: CASTSGYYGYSADTQYF. Written as DNA, the CDR3 is TGTGCCAGCACCTCCGGATATTACGGGTACAGTGCAGATACGCAGTATTTT.

The table lists this clonotype with many counts. V gene TRBV4-3 combines with J gene TRBJ1-1; 7 positions agree with TRBD1. Germline V gives CDR1 LGHNA, CDR2 YSLEER. The CDR3 consists of 15 residues. V was pared by 0 bases and J by 5 bases, with 6 bases of the junction left unmatched. In DNA form, the CDR3 reads TGCGCCAGCAGCCAAGAAAGGGGGCCACGGACTGAAGCTTTCTTT. As protein: CASSQERGPRTEAFF.

In its sample, this clonotype was seen many times. The CDR3 protein is CASSLGLAGAYEQYV. The CDR3 DNA sequence: TGTGCCAGCAGCTTAGGACTAGCGGGGGCTTACGAGCAGTACGTC. This rearrangement joins TRBV11-2 to TRBJ2-7; 12 nucleotides match TRBD2. With V trimmed by 1 base and J by 4 bases, 2 bases remained unmatched. Germline V gene lookup returns CDR1 SGHAT and CDR2 FQNNGV. The CDR3 length is 15 residues.

This clonotype was seen only a few times. DNA for the CDR3: TGTGCCAGCAGTGAAGGGACTAGCGGGATGGATACGCAGTATTTT. Encoded protein: CASSEGTSGMDTQYF. The gene calls are TRBV7-9 and TRBJ2-3; TRBD2 agrees at 13 bases. The CDR3 consists of 15 residues. Looked up from germline, CDR1 is SEHNR and CDR2 is FQNEAQ (reference sequence). The junction had 6 bases not matched to a gene; V was cut back by 6 bases and J by 6 bases. The full variable domain, with the rest looked up from reference TRBV7-9 and TRBJ2-3, is DTGVSQNPRHKITKRGQNVTFRCDPISEHNRLYWYRQTLGQGPEFLTYFQNEAQLEKSRLLSDRFSAERPKGSFSTLEIQRTEQGDSAMYLCASSEGTSGMDTQYFGPGTRLTVL.

This clonotype was recorded a few times. V usage is TRBV9 and J usage is TRBJ2-1; 11 nucleotides align to TRBD2. The ends lost 7 bases at V and 5 bases at J; junction bases unmatched: 5. The CDR3 runs to 14 residues. The germline CDR1 and CDR2 sequences are SGDLS and YYNGEE. The DNA of the CDR3 is TGTGCCAGCGGGGGGACTAGCGGTAACAATGAGCAGTTCTTC. Translation: CASGGTSGNNEQFF.

This clonotype was counted at least ten times. The gene calls are TRBV3-1 and TRBJ2-2; 8 bases map to TRBD1. Germline V gives CDR1 LGHDT, CDR2 YNNKEL (reference sequence). Unmatched junction bases numbered 9, after V lost 0 bases and J lost 6 bases. The CDR3 length is 17 residues. CDR3 region: CASSQETRTGFSGELFF. CDR3 bases: TGTGCCAGCAGCCAAGAGACCCGGACAGGGTTTTCCGGGGAGCTGTTTTTT.

This clonotype came up many times. The CDR3 sequence: CATSDGGTDTQYF. The CDR3 region has the DNA TGTGCCACCAGCGACGGGGGCACAGATACGCAGTATTTT. This chain uses TRBV15 with TRBJ2-3; possibly TRBD2 for D (5 bases). Looked up from germline, CDR1 is LNHNV and CDR2 is YYDKDF (reference sequence). The V and J ends lost 5 bases and 1 base respectively, with 7 bases between them. The CDR3 is 13 residues long.

This clonotype occurred many times. The chain carries TRBV7-6 and TRBJ2-1, with TRBD2 matching 8 bases. CDR1 and CDR2 from the germline V gene are SGHVS and FNYEAQ. The CDR3 consists of 13 residues. Trimming took 1 base from V and 10 from J; bases not matched to a gene: 3. Here the CDR3 reads CASSLGGGTEQFF. CDR3 DNA sequence: TGTGCCAGCAGCTTAGGCGGGGGGACGGAGCAGTTCTTC. Full variable domain (outside the CDR3, taken from reference TRBV7-6 and TRBJ2-1): GAGVSQSPRYKVTKRGQDVALRCDPISGHVSLYWYRQALGQGPEFLTYFNYEAQQDKSGLPNDRFSAERPEGSISTLTIQRTEQRDSAMYRCASSLGGGTEQFFGPGTRLTVL.

This clonotype was seen ten or more times. CDR3 in amino acids: CASRSGLLSTDTQYF. The DNA of the CDR3 is TGCGCCAGCAGGTCGGGACTTCTAAGCACAGATACGCAGTATTTT. The V and J genes are TRBV5-1 and TRBJ2-3, with D possibly matching TRBD2 (6 bases). V dropped 5 bases and J dropped 0 bases, with 13 bases sitting between them. Looked up from germline, CDR1 is SGHRS and CDR2 is YFSETQ. CDR3 length equals 15 residues.

The chain uses TRBV7-6 and TRBJ2-7, with 10 nucleotides matching TRBD2. With 2 bases clipped from V and 2 bases from J, the junction kept 3 bases outside the gene matches. Germline V gene data show CDR1 as SGHVS and CDR2 as FNYEAQ. CDR3 length: 15 amino acids. The CDR3 DNA is TGTGCCAGCAGCTTAAGTACTAGCGGGACCTACGAGCAGTACTTC. It codes for CASSLSTSGTYEQYF. Full variable domain (rest looked up from reference TRBV7-6 and TRBJ2-7): GAGVSQSPRYKVTKRGQDVALRCDPISGHVSLYWYRQALGQGPEFLTYFNYEAQQDKSGLPNDRFSAERPEGSISTLTIQRTEQRDSAMYRCASSLSTSGTYEQYFGPGTRLTVT.

This clonotype was seen repeatedly, ten times or more. The chain joins TRBV12-3 or TRBV12-4 to TRBJ2-3; TRBD2 might be the D (6 bases). V shed 7 bases and J shed 6 bases, with 14 bases lying between them. This CDR3 is built from 13 residues. CDR3 DNA: TGTGCCAGCACTACAGCACGGGGGGATACGCAGTATTTT. This translates into CASTTARGDTQYF.

There are many counts of this clonotype. This chain connects TRBV27 to TRBJ2-1, with a possible D match to TRBD2 (5 bases). Germline V gene data show CDR1 as MNHEY and CDR2 as SMNVEV (reference sequence). Deletions cut 8 bases from V and 5 bases from J, with 10 bases between. This CDR3 region has 12 residues. The CDR3 is CASFGIHNEQFF. Here the CDR3 DNA reads TGTGCCAGCTTCGGGATTCACAATGAGCAGTTCTTC.